This T cell receptor (beta chain) was captured by sequencing in a study of identifying expanded T cells in peripheral blood. Clones were sequenced by immunoSEQ multiplex PCR, and TCRdb holds only the in-frame ones, with some missing. The repertoire consists of about 89,000 clones, with approximately 90% occurring once and the leading ten covering about 4%. Study-wide findings and caveats: Differentially abundant clones: around 1.1 between replicates, roughly 16 at roughly 15 days, 19 to 20 at four.

As for this clone: Its target is unknown.

No infections or other immune events were documented during collection. Sequencing used blood. The clonotype was recovered from a person aged 18 to 75 in good health.

The CDR3 sequence is CASSLSGNEKLFF. For the CDR3, the DNA is TGTGCCAGCAGCTTAAGCGGGAATGAAAAACTGTTTTTT. This chain uses TRBV7-9 with TRBJ1-4, with unresolved D. V lost 2 bases and J 5 bases, leaving 6 bases between the germline ends. Germline V gives CDR1 SEHNR, CDR2 FQNEAQ (reference sequence). The CDR3 has 13 residues.